Each of the 21 T cell receptor beta chains below was sequenced from the same sample in a study of blood T cell repertoires in COVID-19. TCRdb keeps only in-frame clones here, not all; method: immunoSEQ multiplex PCR. The table includes fewer than 300,000 clones, about 85% detected once. Sequenced sample: PBMCs or T cells enriched from blood (not recorded which). The receptors come from a woman aged 45-59 years who had recovered from COVID-19.

The gene calls are TRBV7-2 and TRBJ1-4; D is uncertain. CDR1 and CDR2 from the germline V gene are SGHTA and FQGNSA. CDR3 length: 15 residues. The V end was cut by 0 bases, the J end by 4 bases, with 9 bases between. The CDR3 sequence: CASSLAGGNNEKLFF. CDR3 DNA: TGTGCCAGCAGCTTAGCGGGAGGGAATAATGAAAAACTGTTTTTT.

The CDR3 here is CASSFPASGVSTDTQYF. The CDR3, as DNA: TGTGCCAGCAGCTTCCCGGCTAGCGGGGTTAGCACAGATACGCAGTATTTT. The gene calls are TRBV11-2 and TRBJ2-3; the match to TRBD2 covers 9 bases. The CDR3 runs to 17 residues. J was trimmed by 0 bases and V by 3 bases; bases with no gene match: 7. Germline assignment: CDR1 SGHAT and CDR2 FQNNGV.

This clone was seen a single time. The chain joins TRBV4-2 to TRBJ2-6; D perhaps matches TRBD1 (10 bases). The CDR3 has 20 amino acids. The germline CDR1 and CDR2 sequences are LGHNA and YNFKEQ. Trimming pared 3 bases from V and 2 bases from J, leaving 23 bases between. DNA for the CDR3: TGTGCCAGCAGCCACAAGGCGGGGGGGACAGGGGAGGCTGGGGCCAACGTCCTGACTTTC. Translating gives CASSHKAGGTGEAGANVLTF.

The chain joins TRBV5-6 to TRBJ1-5, with unresolved D. The CDR3 totals 14 residues. V lost 4 bases, J lost 0 bases, and 8 bases lay in between. From germline, CDR1 is SGHDT and CDR2 YYEEEE. CDR3: CASSPRLSNQPQHF. For the CDR3, the DNA is TGTGCCAGCAGCCCTCGACTTAGCAATCAGCCCCAGCATTTT. The variable domain in full, completed from reference TRBV5-6 and TRBJ1-5, reads DAGVTQSPTHLIKTRGQQVTLRCSPKSGHDTVSWYQQALGQGPQFIFQYYEEEERQRGNFPDRFSGHQFPNYSSELNVNALLLGDSALYLCASSPRLSNQPQHFGDGTRLSIL.

J is TRBJ1-5 and V is TRBV6-5; 9 nucleotides match TRBD1. The germline V gene has CDR1 MNHEY and CDR2 SVGAGI. V was clipped by 7 bases and J by 11 bases; unmatched bases: 12. This CDR3 region has 14 residues. The CDR3 DNA reads as TGTGCCAGCACCGACGGGGACAGGGAGTCGACCCAGCATTTT. This encodes CASTDGDRESTQHF.

This chain connects TRBV4-2 to TRBJ1-1, with a tentative D call TRBD1 (6 bases). Trimming stripped 4 bases from V and 1 base from J, with 13 bases between. CDR3 length equals 15 residues. From germline, CDR1 is LGHNA and CDR2 YNFKEQ. CDR3 nucleotide sequence: TGTGCCAGCAGCCCATCCGGGACATCGAACACTGAAGCTTTCTTT. Protein: CASSPSGTSNTEAFF.

The V call is TRBV7-9, the J call TRBJ2-7, with D possibly being TRBD2 (5 bases). Per germline, CDR1 SEHNR and CDR2 FQNEAQ (reference sequence). This CDR3 region has 13 residues. The germline V and J ends were trimmed by 2 bases and 6 bases, with 11 bases remaining between them. DNA of the CDR3: TGTGCCAGCAGCTTATTCGAGGGTCGCGAGCAGTACTTC. As protein: CASSLFEGREQYF.

This clone was observed a handful of times. The chain couples TRBV2 to TRBJ2-5; TRBD1 matches 8 bases. The CDR3 covers 14 residues. CDR1 SNHLY and CDR2 FYNNEI come from the germline V gene. V shed 5 bases and J 9 bases; nucleotides not matched to a gene: 11. CDR3 residues: CASSPRTGRWAQYF. The DNA for the CDR3 is TGTGCCAGCAGTCCACGGACAGGGAGGTGGGCCCAGTACTTC.

The chain combines TRBV2 with TRBJ1-2; no clear D. Germline CDR1 SNHLY, CDR2 FYNNEI. V was clipped by 7 bases and J by 3 bases, with 15 bases between them. The CDR3 length is 14 residues. CDR3 in DNA: TGTGCCAGCACCCTACTAGGTGGGGACTATGGCTACACCTTC. It yields the protein CASTLLGGDYGYTF.

The chain uses TRBV25-1 and TRBJ1-1, with 10 bases aligning to TRBD1. Germline V gene data show CDR1 as MGHDK and CDR2 as SYGVNS. Germline trimming cut 8 bases from V and 6 bases from J; bases unmatched to any gene: 15. The CDR3 has 16 residues. The CDR3 region has the DNA TGTGCCAGCGCGATGGGTGACAGGGGGCCGAAGGCTGAAGCTTTCTTT. This encodes CASAMGDRGPKAEAFF.

The gene calls are TRBV29-1 and TRBJ1-1; 10 nucleotides align to TRBD1. This CDR3 has 14 amino acids. The trim removed 4 bases at V and 5 bases at J, leaving 7 bases unmatched. Germline lookup yields CDR1 SQVTM and CDR2 ANQGSEA. CDR3 in amino acids: CSVVILDRGTEAFF. In DNA form, the CDR3 reads TGCAGCGTTGTTATCCTGGACAGGGGGACTGAAGCTTTCTTT.

This chain joins TRBV5-6 and TRBJ2-7; D is ambiguous. The CDR3 covers 12 residues. V lost 1 base and J lost 6, with 8 bases in between. The germline V gene encodes CDR1 SGHDT and CDR2 YYEEEE. DNA of the CDR3: TGTGCCAGCAGCTTGATATCCCGCGAGCAGTACTTC. Its translation: CASSLISREQYF. The variable domain in full, with the rest retrieved from reference TRBV5-6 and TRBJ2-7, is DAGVTQSPTHLIKTRGQQVTLRCSPKSGHDTVSWYQQALGQGPQFIFQYYEEEERQRGNFPDRFSGHQFPNYSSELNVNALLLGDSALYLCASSLISREQYFGPGTRLTVT.

The V call is TRBV10-1, the J call TRBJ2-7; 9 bases agree with TRBD1. The CDR3 is 15 amino acids. With V trimmed by 8 bases and J by 2 bases, 10 bases remained unmatched. Germline CDR1 is WNHNN and CDR2 is SYGVQD (reference sequence). The CDR3 sequence is CASLGGTGKTYEQYF. The CDR3 DNA follows: TGCGCCAGCCTGGGGGGGACAGGGAAGACCTACGAGCAGTACTTC.

The genes are TRBV6-5 and TRBJ1-2; 7 bases line up with TRBD1. The CDR3 totals 14 residues. Unmatched junction bases numbered 7, after V lost 4 bases and J lost 5 bases. Per the germline V gene, CDR1 is MNHEY and CDR2 is SVGAGI. CDR3 amino acids: CASSSGTALYGYTF. For the CDR3, the DNA is TGTGCCAGCAGTTCCGGGACAGCTCTTTATGGCTACACCTTC.

The chain joins TRBV2 to TRBJ2-3; TRBD2 matches 11 bases. The CDR3 totals 15 residues. The junction had 3 bases not matched to a gene; V was cut back by 6 bases and J by 1 base. CDR1 is SNHLY, CDR2 FYNNEI, per germline. The CDR3 nucleotides are TGTGCCAGCAGCGTGACTAGCGGGGGCACAGATACGCAGTATTTT. Translation gives CASSVTSGGTDTQYF.

This chain joins TRBV19 and TRBJ2-7; D is possibly TRBD1 (6 bases). CDR1 and CDR2 from the germline V gene are LNHDA and SQIVND (reference sequence). Trimming cost V 2 bases and J 4 bases, with 15 bases left between them. This CDR3 spans 15 amino acids. In DNA, the CDR3 is TGTGCCAGTAGTATATTCGGACAGTCTACTTACGAGCAGTACTTC. Amino acids: CASSIFGQSTYEQYF.

V gene TRBV18 combines with J gene TRBJ2-3, with a weak D call TRBD2 (5 bases). The CDR3 runs 15 residues. With 0 bases removed from V and 2 bases from J, the gap between germline ends came to 9 bases. CDR1 is KGHSH, CDR2 LQKENI, per germline. CDR3 loop: CASSPPRTFTDTQYF. The CDR3 DNA follows: TGTGCCAGCTCACCACCCCGGACTTTCACAGATACGCAGTATTTT.

V gene TRBV27 combines with J gene TRBJ2-1, with TRBD1 matching over 11 bases. The CDR3 is made up of 15 amino acids. V dropped 4 bases and J dropped 7; count of bases not matched to a gene: 6. CDR1 MNHEY and CDR2 SMNVEV come from the germline V gene (reference sequence). This CDR3 reads CASSSGQGARNEQFF. The CDR3 nucleotides read TGTGCCAGCAGTTCAGGACAGGGGGCAAGGAATGAGCAGTTCTTC.

The chain is built from TRBV28 and TRBJ1-3; D is uncertain. The V gene's germline CDR1 is MDHEN and CDR2 SYDVKM. V lost 7 bases to trimming and J lost 4 bases, with 8 bases between them. CDR3 size: 12 residues. Here the CDR3 reads CASNWAGNTIYF. DNA for the CDR3: TGTGCCAGCAACTGGGCAGGAAACACCATATATTTT.

This rearrangement joins TRBV29-1 to TRBJ2-2; D perhaps matches TRBD1 (5 bases). Deletions cut 5 bases from V and 2 bases from J, with 12 bases between. The CDR3 is made up of 14 amino acids. Germline-derived CDR1 and CDR2 are SQVTM and ANQGSEA. The CDR3 coding sequence is TGCAGCGTTCTCGACAGACCCAACACCGGGGAGCTGTTTTTT. This codes for CSVLDRPNTGELFF.

This chain connects TRBV10-1 to TRBJ2-2; possibly TRBD1 for D (5 bases). The CDR3 runs 14 residues. Germline V gene sequence: CDR1 WNHNN, CDR2 SYGVQD (reference sequence). The germline V and J ends were trimmed by 4 bases and 0 bases, with 6 bases remaining between them. The DNA for the CDR3 is TGCGCCAGCAGTGGACAGACGAACACCGGGGAGCTGTTTTTT. Translated: CASSGQTNTGELFF.